Presented here are 17 T cell receptor beta chains from one specimen sequenced in a study of neurological immune-mediated disorders (dated by TCRdb to 2018 to 2020). The library was made by 5' RACE. The data were produced on an Illumina HiSeq 2500. TCRdb reprocessed the public reads (quality trimming at Q25 with fastp, clone calling with MiXCR) and kept in-frame beta chains. Each record represents a unique CDR3 protein, reported with the most common genes and DNA among its rows. For this sample there are approximately 100,000 distinct CDR3 sequences; roughly 3.5% appear just once. Under 6.5% of the sample belongs to the ten largest clones. Sequenced: PBMCs. The receptor set was obtained from a woman aged 18-29 years with multiple sclerosis.

Ten or more counts support this clonotype. This chain links TRBV5-1 with TRBJ1-2, with 8 bases that match TRBD1. Trimming removed 2 bases from V and 6 bases from J; junction bases left unmatched: 6. The CDR3 runs 14 residues. Germline V lookup: CDR1 SGHRS, CDR2 YFSETQ. The CDR3 sequence is CASSFGQGGNGYTF. DNA of the CDR3: TGCGCCAGCAGCTTCGGACAGGGAGGAAATGGCTACACCTTC. Complete variable domain (other parts from reference TRBV5-1 and TRBJ1-2): KAGVTQTPRYLIKTRGQQVTLSCSPISGHRSVSWYQQTPGQGLQFLFEYFSETQRNKGNFPGRFSGRQFSNSRSEMNVSTLELGDSALYLCASSFGQGGNGYTFGSGTRLTVV.

This clonotype was seen repeatedly, ten times or more. This chain joins TRBV20-1 and TRBJ2-7, with no clear D. CDR3 length equals 13 residues. The V end lost 3 bases, the J end lost 2 bases, and 11 bases lay between the germline ends. The germline V gene encodes CDR1 DFQATT and CDR2 SNEGSKA (reference sequence). This chain's CDR3 is CSARKRGAYEQYF. The CDR3 nucleotides are TGCAGTGCTAGGAAGCGCGGAGCCTACGAGCAGTACTTC.

This clonotype came up many times. This chain uses TRBV29-1 with TRBJ2-7; the D call may be TRBD1 or TRBD2 (5 bases each). The CDR3 length is 12 residues. Trimming took off 7 bases at V and 2 bases at J, with 12 bases between the two ends. Per germline, CDR1 SQVTM and CDR2 ANQGSEA. The CDR3 sequence is CSAGTATYEQYF. CDR3 coding DNA: TGCAGCGCCGGGACGGCTACCTACGAGCAGTACTTC.

The chain carries TRBV5-1 and TRBJ2-7, with a tentative D call TRBD2 (5 bases). The CDR3 totals 13 residues. Germline values: CDR1 SGHRS, CDR2 YFSETQ. The ends were cut back, 4 bases at V and 5 bases at J, with 13 bases in the middle. CDR3 nucleotides: TGCGCCAGCAGCCCGGGATATGCCCACGAGCAGTACTTC. Encoded protein: CASSPGYAHEQYF.

In its sample, this clonotype was seen a few times. The chain joins TRBV4-1 to TRBJ2-7; TRBD2 might be the D (5 bases). This CDR3 spans 14 amino acids. Trimming pared 5 bases from V and 5 bases from J, leaving 16 bases between. Germline CDR1 MGHRA, CDR2 YSYEKL. CDR3 region: CASSFPTGNDEQYF. The DNA of the CDR3 is TGCGCCAGCAGCTTTCCAACGGGGAATGACGAGCAGTACTTC.

This clonotype has a count of ten or more. The chain has TRBV29-1 and TRBJ2-1; D possibly corresponds to TRBD1 (5 bases). This CDR3 contains 13 residues. The germline V gene has CDR1 SQVTM and CDR2 ANQGSEA. Trimming pared 4 bases from V and 8 bases from J, leaving 15 bases between. The CDR3 DNA is TGCAGCGTTGCCCTTCTAGGGGTTGATGAGCAGTTCTTC. Translation: CSVALLGVDEQFF.

This clonotype came up many times. The chain is built from TRBV30 and TRBJ2-1; D is unresolved. Per the germline V gene, CDR1 is GTSNPN and CDR2 is SVGIG (reference sequence). The germline V and J ends were trimmed by 0 bases and 2 bases, with 8 bases remaining between them. This CDR3 region has 14 residues. The CDR3 bases are TGTGCCTGGAGTGTGTCACTAACCTACAATGAGCAGTTCTTC. It codes for CAWSVSLTYNEQFF.

The table lists this clonotype with many counts. For the CDR3, the DNA is TGTGCCAGCAGCCCGACTCCACGACTAGCGGGGGGCAATGAGCAGTTCTTC. It yields the protein CASSPTPRLAGGNEQFF. The V call is TRBV5-6, the J call TRBJ2-1, with TRBD2 matching 13 bases. Germline CDR1 reads SGHDT; CDR2 reads YYEEEE. J gave up 6 bases and V 4 bases, and 10 bases lay outside the gene matches. The CDR3 covers 17 residues.

This clonotype has at least ten counts. The chain joins TRBV12-3 or TRBV12-4 to TRBJ2-7; 12 bases are a match to TRBD2. J was trimmed by 2 bases and V by 4 bases; bases with no gene match: 15. The CDR3 spans 19 residues. CDR3 in amino acids: CASSSPFASGGAIAYEQYF. The CDR3 bases are TGTGCCAGCAGTTCGCCCTTCGCTAGCGGGGGGGCGATCGCCTACGAGCAGTACTTC.

The sample holds a few counts of this clonotype. The chain recombines TRBV7-2 with TRBJ2-6; perhaps TRBD1 as D (5 bases). Germline CDR1 SGHTA, CDR2 FQGNSA. This CDR3 has 16 amino acids. The ends were cut back, 3 bases at V and 0 bases at J, with 9 bases in the middle. The CDR3 spells CASSFPTDSGANVLTF. The DNA of the CDR3 is TGTGCCAGCAGCTTCCCGACAGACTCTGGGGCCAACGTCCTGACTTTC.

This clonotype was recorded many times. This chain links TRBV5-1 with TRBJ2-5; D not resolved. Trimming took off 3 bases at V and 2 bases at J, with 14 bases between the two ends. The CDR3 contains 15 residues. Germline CDR1 is SGHRS and CDR2 is YFSETQ. Written as DNA, the CDR3 is TGCGCCAGCAGCTCGGACGCCCTGATTCAAGAGACCCAGTACTTC. It codes for CASSSDALIQETQYF.

There are many counts of this clonotype. This chain joins TRBV6-5 and TRBJ1-1, with D perhaps TRBD1 (6 bases). CDR1 is MNHEY and CDR2 is SVGAGI in the germline V gene. Trimming stripped 10 bases from V and 1 base from J, with 13 bases between. This CDR3 comprises 13 residues. The CDR3 sequence is CATFRGANTEAFF. As DNA, the CDR3 is TGTGCCACCTTTCGGGGGGCGAACACTGAAGCTTTCTTT.

This clonotype was counted ten times or more. This chain joins TRBV7-2 and TRBJ2-7; D not certain. The CDR3 has 14 residues. The germline V gene has CDR1 SGHTA and CDR2 FQGNSA. V was shortened by 1 base and J by 3 bases, with 10 bases between the two germline ends. CDR3 DNA: TGTGCCAGCAGCTTAGGAGGATCCCTCTACGAGCAGTACTTC. Translation gives CASSLGGSLYEQYF.

This clonotype was picked up many times. This rearrangement joins TRBV5-5 to TRBJ2-7; D call uncertain. From germline, CDR1 is SGHKS and CDR2 YYEKEE (reference sequence). Deletions cut 3 bases from V and 4 bases from J, with 11 bases between. The CDR3 loop spans 13 amino acids. The CDR3 loop reads CASSWNPPYEQYF. The CDR3 region has the DNA TGTGCCAGCAGCTGGAACCCCCCATACGAGCAGTACTTC. The full variable domain, in which reference TRBV5-5 and TRBJ2-7 provide the parts outside the CDR3, is DAGVTQSPTHLIKTRGQQVTLRCSPISGHKSVSWYQQVLGQGPQFIFQYYEKEERGRGNFPDRFSARQFPNYSSELNVNALLLGDSALYLCASSWNPPYEQYFGPGTRLTVT.

In this sample, this clonotype turned up many times. The chain joins TRBV6-5 to TRBJ2-5; D ambiguous. This CDR3 contains 12 residues. The ends were cut back, 8 bases at V and 1 base at J, with 8 bases in the middle. From germline, CDR1 is MNHEY and CDR2 SVGAGI. The CDR3 protein is CASGLTQETQYF. The CDR3 coding sequence is TGTGCCAGCGGTCTAACCCAAGAGACCCAGTACTTC.

This clonotype appeared many times. The chain links TRBV5-6 to TRBJ2-7, with 9 bases identical to TRBD1. CDR3 length equals 16 residues. In germline, CDR1 is SGHDT, CDR2 YYEEEE. V was clipped by 4 bases and J by 4 bases; unmatched bases: 12. Here the CDR3 DNA reads TGTGCCAGCAGCCCTTACCGTACCGGGACAGGGTACGAGCAGTACTTC. Its protein is CASSPYRTGTGYEQYF.

In regard to this clonotype: Germline is not matched at one junction end, which may reflect a read error. This chain uses TRBV29-1 with TRBJ2-5, with a weak D call TRBD1 (6 bases). Germline CDR1 reads SQVTM; CDR2 reads ANQGSEA. This CDR3 spans 14 amino acids. Here the CDR3 reads CSVEGQGSLETQNF. The CDR3 nucleotides read TGCAGCGTTGAAGGCCAGGGGAGTTTAGAGACCCAGAACTTC.